The clone carrying this T cell receptor (beta chain) appeared a few times. Its antigen is not identified. The authors amplified TCR beta CDR3 regions from RNA transcripts. The library came from an HTBI-primed first-round RT-PCR and a second-round multiplex PCR. TCRdb itself ran the multiplex PCR reads through MiXCR, one entry per CDR3 protein. The sample carries some 750,000 distinct CDR3 sequences, approximately 40% recorded once. Every ophthalmopathy donor presented moderate-to-severe activity, CAS ≥3, NOSPECS ≥4 and duration under 3 months. The data were obtained in a study of Graves' ophthalmopathy and Graves' hyperthyroidism. Germline V gene sequence: CDR1 DFQATT, CDR2 SNEGSKA (reference sequence). Trimming left V 4 bases short and J 3 bases short, with 19 bases between. The CDR3 covers 15 residues. Study conclusions and caveats: Also, most clonotypes expanded in the thyroid above 0.001 frequency appeared in blood. A model of 13 signatures distinguished ophthalmopathy from stable hyperthyroidism at approximately 90% sensitivity and around 81% specificity.

V and J are TRBV20-1 and TRBJ2-7; a possible D gene is TRBD1 (6 bases). The receptor comes from an adult man with Graves' ophthalmopathy. Sequenced input: peripheral blood. The CDR3 bases are TGCAGTGCTACGGGATGGGGACAAACCAACTACGAGCAGTACTTC. Protein product: CSATGWGQTNYEQYF.